These 19 T cell receptor beta chains were all obtained from the same sample, sequenced in a study of neurological immune-mediated disorders. TCRdb re-derived calls from the 5' RACE reads in MiXCR, one entry per CDR3 protein. Found here are about 41,000 distinct CDR3 sequences, 2.5% of them singletons; the top ten hold around 12%. Sequenced: PBMCs. The receptors shown here come from a man younger than 40 with multiple sclerosis.

This clonotype was detected many times. The J gene is TRBJ1-1, the V gene TRBV5-1; 11 bases match TRBD1. J was trimmed by 5 bases and V by 4 bases; bases with no gene match: 4. CDR3 size: 14 residues. Germline values: CDR1 SGHRS, CDR2 YFSETQ. CDR3 region: CASSMGTGGTEAFF. The CDR3 coding sequence is TGCGCCAGCAGCATGGGGACAGGGGGGACTGAAGCTTTCTTT. The variable domain in full, with the rest retrieved from reference TRBV5-1 and TRBJ1-1, is KAGVTQTPRYLIKTRGQQVTLSCSPISGHRSVSWYQQTPGQGLQFLFEYFSETQRNKGNFPGRFSGRQFSNSRSEMNVSTLELGDSALYLCASSMGTGGTEAFFGQGTRLTVV.

This clonotype was detected ten times or more. The rearrangement joins TRBV12-3 or TRBV12-4 to TRBJ1-1, with TRBD1 identical over 9 bases. V was clipped by 6 bases and J by 5 bases; unmatched bases: 7. CDR3 size: 14 residues. CDR3 in DNA: TGTGCCAGCAGCCTAACAGGGGGCCGTACTGAAGCTTTCTTT. This codes for CASSLTGGRTEAFF.

The sample holds many counts of this clonotype. This sequence joins TRBV11-2 and TRBJ1-1; no clear D. This CDR3 comprises 13 residues. Germline assignment: CDR1 SGHAT and CDR2 FQNNGV. The ends were cut back, 1 base at V and 6 bases at J, with 9 bases in the middle. The CDR3 region is CASSLAGVPEAFF. The DNA of the CDR3 is TGTGCCAGCAGCTTAGCTGGGGTGCCTGAAGCTTTCTTT.

This clonotype appeared many times. The rearrangement joins TRBV20-1 to TRBJ2-1; D is unresolved. Trimming took 3 bases from V and 4 from J, leaving 16 bases between them. The germline V gene has CDR1 DFQATT and CDR2 SNEGSKA (reference sequence). The CDR3 length is 15 residues. The DNA for the CDR3 is TGCAGTGCTAGTGAGCAGCGACTCGGGTACAATGAGCAGTTCTTC. Translated, it gives CSASEQRLGYNEQFF.

At least ten counts were recorded for this clonotype. The chain is built from TRBV7-7 and TRBJ2-5; D might be TRBD1 or TRBD2, each matching 5 bases. Per the germline V gene, CDR1 is SSHAT and CDR2 is FNYEAQ (reference sequence). The CDR3 contains 15 residues. V was cut by 4 bases and J by 5 bases, with 17 bases left in between. The CDR3 coding sequence is TGTGCCAGCAGCTCCATTCGGGGACCCAGGGAGACCCAGTACTTC. Protein sequence: CASSSIRGPRETQYF. The full variable domain, with the rest looked up from reference TRBV7-7 and TRBJ2-5, is GAGVSQSPRYKVTKRGQDVTLRCDPISSHATLYWYQQALGQGPEFLTYFNYEAQPDKSGLPSDRFSAERPEGSISTLTIQRTEQRDSAMYRCASSSIRGPRETQYFGPGTRLLVL.

At least ten counts were recorded for this clonotype. The V call is TRBV12-3 or TRBV12-4, the J call TRBJ1-1, with 8 bases aligning to TRBD1. V gave up 3 bases and J gave up 1 base; unmatched junction bases: 1. The CDR3 consists of 14 residues. The CDR3 is CASSFQGANTEAFF. Written as DNA, the CDR3 is TGTGCCAGCAGTTTTCAGGGGGCGAACACTGAAGCTTTCTTT.

This clonotype was recorded at least ten times. The genes are TRBV12-3 or TRBV12-4 and TRBJ1-2, with a weak D call TRBD1 (5 bases). CDR3 size: 15 residues. Between the trimmed V and J ends, which lost 10 bases and 3 bases, there was a span of 21 bases. The DNA for the CDR3 is TGTGCCACCTCTCCTGGGGGAGGAATCTACTATGGCTACACCTTC. Amino acids: CATSPGGGIYYGYTF.

In its sample, this clonotype was seen many times. The genes are TRBV10-3 and TRBJ2-7; D perhaps matches TRBD2 (7 bases). V was pared by 3 bases and J by 0 bases, with 15 bases between. The CDR3 covers 16 residues. Germline CDR1 reads ENHRY; CDR2 reads SYGVKD. In DNA form, the CDR3 reads TGTGCCATCAGTGACTCGGGGGGCCCAAGCTCCTACGAGCAGTACTTC. It yields the protein CAISDSGGPSSYEQYF.

This clonotype was detected many times. The J gene is TRBJ2-7, the V gene TRBV12-3 or TRBV12-4; 9 bases fit TRBD1. There are 15 residues in the CDR3. The trim removed 2 bases at V and 0 bases at J, leaving 2 bases unmatched. CDR3: CASSLRGQGSYEQYF. CDR3 sequence (DNA): TGTGCCAGCAGTTTAAGGGGACAGGGCTCCTACGAGCAGTACTTC.

This clonotype was seen many times. This chain links TRBV20-1 with TRBJ2-7; 7 nucleotides match TRBD1. Unmatched junction bases numbered 9, after V lost 4 bases and J lost 3 bases. Germline CDR1 and CDR2: DFQATT and SNEGSKA (reference sequence). This CDR3 has 14 residues. The CDR3: CSAIRTGLNYEQYF. DNA of the CDR3: TGCAGTGCTATTAGGACAGGATTGAACTACGAGCAGTACTTC.

This clonotype was recorded many times. The chain carries TRBV20-1 and TRBJ2-3, with 8 positions matching TRBD2. Germline lookup yields CDR1 DFQATT and CDR2 SNEGSKA (reference sequence). The trim removed 0 bases at V and 2 bases at J, leaving 7 bases unmatched. CDR3 size: 16 residues. The CDR3 coding sequence is TGCAGTGCTAGAGATATTGCGGGGGGATTCACAGATACGCAGTATTTT. Its protein is CSARDIAGGFTDTQYF.

This clonotype was seen ten or more times. CDR3 DNA: TGCAGTGCCCGGGTTTTTGTGTCGGCCACGCGCGGCTACACCTTC. This codes for CSARVFVSATRGYTF. This sequence joins TRBV20-1 and TRBJ1-2, with no clear D. V was pared by 6 bases and J by 8 bases, with 25 bases between. The CDR3 contains 15 residues. CDR1 is DFQATT and CDR2 is SNEGSKA in the germline V gene (reference sequence).

This clonotype was seen repeatedly, ten times or more. V and J are TRBV11-1 and TRBJ2-3; TRBD1 matches 8 bases. Per germline, CDR1 SGHAT and CDR2 FQDESV (reference sequence). The V segment lost 1 base and the J segment 4 bases; nucleotides outside the gene matches: 4. The length of the CDR3 is 15 residues. CDR3 DNA: TGTGCCAGCAGCTTAGACCCGGGACAGGCAGATACGCAGTATTTT. Its translation: CASSLDPGQADTQYF.

J is TRBJ2-7 and V is TRBV20-1, with D possibly matching TRBD2 (6 bases). The length of the CDR3 is 13 residues. Trimming cost V 5 bases and J 3 bases, with 14 bases left between them. The germline CDR1 and CDR2 sequences are DFQATT and SNEGSKA (reference sequence). The CDR3 spells CSAAAMGGYEQYF. The CDR3 DNA follows: TGCAGTGCTGCAGCAATGGGGGGCTACGAGCAGTACTTC.

In this sample, this clonotype turned up a few times. This chain joins TRBV20-1 and TRBJ1-2; TRBD1 is a possible D gene (6 bases). The CDR3 is 15 amino acids. Trimming left V 0 bases short and J 2 bases short, with 13 bases between. Germline lookup yields CDR1 DFQATT and CDR2 SNEGSKA (reference sequence). CDR3 in DNA: TGCAGTGCTAGAGATGTGGAGGGGGGAAACTATGGCTACACCTTC. Translation: CSARDVEGGNYGYTF.

This clonotype was seen at least ten times. The V and J genes are TRBV6-1 and TRBJ2-1, with unresolved D. The germline V and J ends were trimmed by 4 bases and 10 bases, with 11 bases remaining between them. The germline V gene encodes CDR1 MNHNS and CDR2 SASEGT. The CDR3 has 12 amino acids. The CDR3 DNA sequence: TGTGCCAGCAGTGTAAAGGGCTGGGAGCAGTTCTTC. It is translated as CASSVKGWEQFF.

In its sample, this clonotype was seen many times. The chain uses TRBV6-1 and TRBJ2-7; D is unresolved. This CDR3 is 14 amino acids long. V dropped 4 bases and J dropped 0 bases, with 10 bases sitting between them. Germline-derived CDR1 and CDR2 are MNHNS and SASEGT. In DNA, the CDR3 is TGTGCCAGCAGTGTGGCAGGCACCTCCTACGAGCAGTACTTC. Translated: CASSVAGTSYEQYF.

There are many counts of this clonotype. The CDR3: CASSLNRAGELFF. CDR3 nucleotides: TGTGCCAGCAGCTTAAATCGGGCCGGGGAGCTGTTTTTT. The chain is built from TRBV7-2 and TRBJ2-2; D is undetermined. Trimming removed 2 bases at V and 6 bases at J, with 7 bases between. CDR1 SGHTA and CDR2 FQGNSA come from the germline V gene. The CDR3 totals 13 residues.

This clonotype was seen many times. The rearrangement joins TRBV20-1 to TRBJ2-2; D is perhaps TRBD1 or TRBD2 (5 bases each). Germline V gives CDR1 DFQATT, CDR2 SNEGSKA (reference sequence). The CDR3 loop spans 13 amino acids. Deletions cut 0 bases from V and 9 bases from J, with 11 bases between. This CDR3 is CSAREGVRRELFF. CDR3 DNA: TGCAGTGCTAGAGAGGGGGTGCGCCGGGAGCTGTTTTTT.